This TCR beta chain originates from a study of beta chain features in type 1 diabetes. V was shortened by 10 bases and J by 4 bases, with 7 bases between the two germline ends. In germline, CDR1 is MDHEN, CDR2 SYDVKM. The CDR3 extends over 10 amino acids. This clone has a count of ten or more. No antigen is known for it. Expressed TCRB transcripts were sequenced after all isolated RNA was converted to cDNA. The data were produced by immunoSEQ multiplex PCR, yet TCRdb's version contains in-frame clones alone and is incomplete. Among over 300,000 clones listed, approximately 8.2% were seen once. Study-level results: Sequencing from cDNA could over-represent high-TCR-expressing cells.

Sequences were obtained from central memory CD4+ T cells from blood. The chain employs TRBV28 and TRBJ1-2; tentatively, D is TRBD1 (5 bases). The clonotype comes from a woman aged 18-30 years in good health. For the CDR3, the DNA is TGTGCCATCGGGGGCTATGGCTACACCTTC. It translates to CAIGGYGYTF.